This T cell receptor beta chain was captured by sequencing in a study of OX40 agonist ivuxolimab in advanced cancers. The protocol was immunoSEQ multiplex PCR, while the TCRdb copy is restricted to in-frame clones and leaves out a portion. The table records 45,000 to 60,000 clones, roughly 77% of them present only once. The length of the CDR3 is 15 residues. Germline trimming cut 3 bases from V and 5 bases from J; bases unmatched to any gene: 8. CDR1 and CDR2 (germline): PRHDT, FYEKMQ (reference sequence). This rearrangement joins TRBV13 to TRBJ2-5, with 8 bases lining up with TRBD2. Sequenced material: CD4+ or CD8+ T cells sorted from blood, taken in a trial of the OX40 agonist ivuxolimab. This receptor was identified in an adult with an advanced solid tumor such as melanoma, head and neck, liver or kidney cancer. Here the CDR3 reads CASSFAGGGRETQYF. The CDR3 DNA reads TGTGCCAGCAGCTTCGCCGGGGGGGGAAGGGAGACCCAGTACTTC.